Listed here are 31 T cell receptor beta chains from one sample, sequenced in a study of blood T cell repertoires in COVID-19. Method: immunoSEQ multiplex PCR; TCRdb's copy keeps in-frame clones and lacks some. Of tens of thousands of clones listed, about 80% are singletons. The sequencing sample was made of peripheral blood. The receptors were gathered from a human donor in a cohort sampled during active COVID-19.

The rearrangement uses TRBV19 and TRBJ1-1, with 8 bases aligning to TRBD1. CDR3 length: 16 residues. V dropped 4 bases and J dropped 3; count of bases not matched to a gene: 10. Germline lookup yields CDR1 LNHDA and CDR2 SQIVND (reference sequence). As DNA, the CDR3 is TGTGCCAGTAGTAGACCGGCAGGGGGCAGGGACACTGAAGCTTTCTTT. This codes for CASSRPAGGRDTEAFF.

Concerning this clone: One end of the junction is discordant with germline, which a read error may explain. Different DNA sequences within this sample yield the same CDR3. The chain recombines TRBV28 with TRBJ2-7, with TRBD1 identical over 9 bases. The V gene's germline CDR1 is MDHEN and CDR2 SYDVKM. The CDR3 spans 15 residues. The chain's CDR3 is CASRLYRDRDYEQYF. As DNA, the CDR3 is TGTGCCAGCAGATTATACCGGGACAGGGACTACGAGCAGTACTTC.

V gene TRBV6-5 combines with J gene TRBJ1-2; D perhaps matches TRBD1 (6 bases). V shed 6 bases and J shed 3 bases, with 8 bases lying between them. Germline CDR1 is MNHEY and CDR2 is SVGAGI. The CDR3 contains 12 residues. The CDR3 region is CASRTGDYGYTF. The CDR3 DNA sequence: TGTGCCAGCAGGACAGGTGACTATGGCTACACCTTC.

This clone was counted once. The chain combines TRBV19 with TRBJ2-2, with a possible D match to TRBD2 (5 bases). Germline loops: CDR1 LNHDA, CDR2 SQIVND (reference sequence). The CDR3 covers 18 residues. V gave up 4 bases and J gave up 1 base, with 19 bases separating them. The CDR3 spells CASSTGRGSTLNTGELFF. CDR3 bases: TGTGCCAGTAGTACGGGGAGAGGGAGTACTTTGAACACCGGGGAGCTGTTTTTT. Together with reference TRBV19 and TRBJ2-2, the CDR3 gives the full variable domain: DGGITQSPKYLFRKEGQNVTLSCEQNLNHDAMYWYRQDPGQGLRLIYYSQIVNDFQKGDIAEGYSVSREKKESFPLTVTSAQKNPTAFYLCASSTGRGSTLNTGELFFGEGSRLTVL.

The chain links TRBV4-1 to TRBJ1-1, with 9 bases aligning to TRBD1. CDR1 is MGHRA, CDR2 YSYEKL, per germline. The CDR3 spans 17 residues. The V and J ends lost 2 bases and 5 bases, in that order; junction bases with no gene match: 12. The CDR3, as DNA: TGCGCCAGCAGCCAACGGGGACAGGGCCCCTCGAGGACTGAAGCTTTCTTT. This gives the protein CASSQRGQGPSRTEAFF.

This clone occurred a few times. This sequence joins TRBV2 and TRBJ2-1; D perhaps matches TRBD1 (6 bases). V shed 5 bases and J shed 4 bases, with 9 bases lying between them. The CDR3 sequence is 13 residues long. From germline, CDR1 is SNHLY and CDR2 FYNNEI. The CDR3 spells CASSSQGYNEQFF. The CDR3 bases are TGTGCCAGCAGTAGCCAGGGGTACAATGAGCAGTTCTTC.

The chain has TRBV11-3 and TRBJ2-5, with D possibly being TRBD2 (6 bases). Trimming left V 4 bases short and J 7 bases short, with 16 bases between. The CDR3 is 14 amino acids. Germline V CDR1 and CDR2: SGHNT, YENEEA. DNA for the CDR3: TGTGCCAGCAGCTGGGACTGGCTGAGGGGGACCCAGTACTTC. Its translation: CASSWDWLRGTQYF.

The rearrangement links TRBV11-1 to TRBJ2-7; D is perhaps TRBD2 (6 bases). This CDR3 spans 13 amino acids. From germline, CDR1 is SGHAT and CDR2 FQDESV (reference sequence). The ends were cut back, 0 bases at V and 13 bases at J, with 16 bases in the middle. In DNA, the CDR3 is TGTGCCAGCAGCTTAGCCGACTACGGGACTTTCTACTTC. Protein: CASSLADYGTFYF.

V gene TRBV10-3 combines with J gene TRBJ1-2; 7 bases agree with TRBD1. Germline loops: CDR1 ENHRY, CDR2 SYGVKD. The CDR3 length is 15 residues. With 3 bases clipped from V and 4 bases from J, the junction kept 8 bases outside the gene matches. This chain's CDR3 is CAISDQGQQAYGYTF. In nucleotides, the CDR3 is TGTGCCATCAGTGATCAGGGACAGCAGGCCTATGGCTACACCTTC.

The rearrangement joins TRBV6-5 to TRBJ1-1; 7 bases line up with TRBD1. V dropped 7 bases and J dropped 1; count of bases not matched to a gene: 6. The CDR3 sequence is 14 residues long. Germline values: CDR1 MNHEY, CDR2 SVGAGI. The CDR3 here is CASTITGANTEAFF. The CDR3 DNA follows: TGTGCCAGCACCATTACAGGGGCGAACACTGAAGCTTTCTTT.

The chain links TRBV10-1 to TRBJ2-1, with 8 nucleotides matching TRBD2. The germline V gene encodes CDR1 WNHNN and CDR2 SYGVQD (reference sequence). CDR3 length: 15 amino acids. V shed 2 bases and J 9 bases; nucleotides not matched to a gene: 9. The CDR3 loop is CASSEARTGGGEQFF. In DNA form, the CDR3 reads TGCGCCAGCAGTGAGGCCCGGACGGGAGGGGGTGAGCAGTTCTTC.

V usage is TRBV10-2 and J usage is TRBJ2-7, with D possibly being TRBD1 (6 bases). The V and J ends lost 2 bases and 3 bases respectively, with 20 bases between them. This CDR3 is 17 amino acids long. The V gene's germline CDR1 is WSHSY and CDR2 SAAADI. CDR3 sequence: CASSEMGAGTSFYEQYF. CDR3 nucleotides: TGCGCCAGCAGTGAGATGGGGGCCGGAACCTCCTTCTACGAGCAGTACTTC.

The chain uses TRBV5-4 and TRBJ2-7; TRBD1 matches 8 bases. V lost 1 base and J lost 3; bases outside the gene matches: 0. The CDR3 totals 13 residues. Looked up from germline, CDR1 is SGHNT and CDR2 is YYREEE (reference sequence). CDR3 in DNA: TGTGCCAGCAGCTTGACAGGGGGCTACGAGCAGTACTTC. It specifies CASSLTGGYEQYF.

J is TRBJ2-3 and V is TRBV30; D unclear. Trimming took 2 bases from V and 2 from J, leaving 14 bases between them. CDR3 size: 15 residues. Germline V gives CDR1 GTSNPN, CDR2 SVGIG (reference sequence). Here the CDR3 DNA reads TGTGCCTGGAGTATTTTCCGTTCTTCCACAGATACGCAGTATTTT. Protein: CAWSIFRSSTDTQYF.

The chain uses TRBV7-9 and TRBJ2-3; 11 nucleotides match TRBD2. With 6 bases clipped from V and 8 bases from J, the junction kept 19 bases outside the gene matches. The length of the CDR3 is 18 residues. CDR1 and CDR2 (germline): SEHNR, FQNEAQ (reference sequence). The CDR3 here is CASSPTSSGGAGYGTQYF. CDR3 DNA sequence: TGTGCCAGCAGTCCCACGAGTAGCGGGGGGGCCGGTTATGGTACGCAGTATTTT.

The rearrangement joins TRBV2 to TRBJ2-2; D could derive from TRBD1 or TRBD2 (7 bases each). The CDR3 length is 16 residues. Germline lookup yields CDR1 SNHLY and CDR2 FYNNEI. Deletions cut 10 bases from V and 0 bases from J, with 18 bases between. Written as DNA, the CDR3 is TGTGCCACCAGGGGGACTACACGGTCGAACACCGGGGAGCTGTTTTTT. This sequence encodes CATRGTTRSNTGELFF.

CDR3 residues: CASSGVTNEKLFF. CDR3 in DNA: TGTGCCTCGTCCGGGGTGACTAATGAAAAACTGTTTTTT. V and J are TRBV15 and TRBJ1-4; D call uncertain. V gave up 11 bases and J gave up 2 bases, with 12 bases separating them. The CDR3 is made up of 13 amino acids. The V gene's germline CDR1 is LNHNV and CDR2 YYDKDF (reference sequence).

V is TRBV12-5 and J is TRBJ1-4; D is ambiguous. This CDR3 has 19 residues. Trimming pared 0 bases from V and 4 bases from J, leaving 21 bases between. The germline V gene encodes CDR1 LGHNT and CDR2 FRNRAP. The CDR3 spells CASGLVRIAGQVLNEKLFF. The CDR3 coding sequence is TGTGCTAGTGGTTTGGTACGCATTGCAGGTCAAGTACTTAATGAAAAACTGTTTTTT.

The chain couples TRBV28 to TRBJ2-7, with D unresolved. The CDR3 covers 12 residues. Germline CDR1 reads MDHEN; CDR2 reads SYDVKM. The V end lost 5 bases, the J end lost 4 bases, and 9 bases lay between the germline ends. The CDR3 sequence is CASSDKLYEQYF. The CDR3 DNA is TGTGCCAGCAGTGACAAGTTATACGAGCAGTACTTC.

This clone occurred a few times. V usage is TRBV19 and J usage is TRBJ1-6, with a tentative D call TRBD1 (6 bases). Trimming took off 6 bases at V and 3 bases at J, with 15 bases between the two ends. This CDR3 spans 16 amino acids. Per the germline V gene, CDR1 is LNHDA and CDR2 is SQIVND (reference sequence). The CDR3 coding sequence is TGTGCCAGTAGCCTAGGGGCAGGGGTCTATAATTCACCCCTCCACTTT. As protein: CASSLGAGVYNSPLHF. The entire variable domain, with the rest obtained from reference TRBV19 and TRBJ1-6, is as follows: DGGITQSPKYLFRKEGQNVTLSCEQNLNHDAMYWYRQDPGQGLRLIYYSQIVNDFQKGDIAEGYSVSREKKESFPLTVTSAQKNPTAFYLCASSLGAGVYNSPLHFGNGTRLTVT.

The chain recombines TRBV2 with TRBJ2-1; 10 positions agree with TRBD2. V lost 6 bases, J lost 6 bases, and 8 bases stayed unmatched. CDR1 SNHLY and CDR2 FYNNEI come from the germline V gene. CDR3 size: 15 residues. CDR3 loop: CASRILAGVGNEQFF. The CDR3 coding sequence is TGTGCCAGCAGAATCCTAGCGGGGGTGGGCAATGAGCAGTTCTTC.

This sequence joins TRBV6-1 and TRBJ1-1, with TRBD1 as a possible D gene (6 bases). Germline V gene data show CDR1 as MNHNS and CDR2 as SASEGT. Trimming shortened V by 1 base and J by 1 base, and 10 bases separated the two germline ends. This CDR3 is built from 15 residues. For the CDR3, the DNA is TGTGCCAGCAGTGAAGAGGGACACGGGAACACTGAAGCTTTCTTT. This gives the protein CASSEEGHGNTEAFF.

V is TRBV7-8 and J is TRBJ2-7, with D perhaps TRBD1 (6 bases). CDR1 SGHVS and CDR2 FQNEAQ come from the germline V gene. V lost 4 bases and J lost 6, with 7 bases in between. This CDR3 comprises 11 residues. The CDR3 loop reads CASSSRGEQYF. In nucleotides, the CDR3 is TGTGCCAGCAGCTCCAGGGGCGAGCAGTACTTC.

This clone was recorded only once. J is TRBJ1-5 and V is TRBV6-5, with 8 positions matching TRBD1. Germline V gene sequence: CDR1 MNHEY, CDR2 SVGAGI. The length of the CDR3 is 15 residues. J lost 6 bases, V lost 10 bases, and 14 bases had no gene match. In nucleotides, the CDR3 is TGTGCCACCCGAACATCACAGGGGGTTGTTCAGCCCCAGCATTTT. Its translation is CATRTSQGVVQPQHF.

The CDR3 loop reads CASTATGRNTEAFF. The CDR3 coding sequence is TGTGCCAGCACTGCGACAGGGAGGAACACTGAAGCTTTCTTT. This sequence joins TRBV6-6 and TRBJ1-1; 7 bases map to TRBD1. Trimming took 7 bases from V and 1 from J; bases not matched to a gene: 6. This CDR3 has 14 residues. Looked up from germline, CDR1 is MNHNY and CDR2 is SVGAGI (reference sequence).

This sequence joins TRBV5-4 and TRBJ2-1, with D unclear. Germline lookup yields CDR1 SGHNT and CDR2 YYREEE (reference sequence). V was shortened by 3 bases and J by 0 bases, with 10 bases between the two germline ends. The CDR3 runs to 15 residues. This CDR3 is CASSSALSSYNEQFF. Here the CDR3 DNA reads TGTGCCAGCAGCTCCGCCTTGAGCTCCTACAATGAGCAGTTCTTC.

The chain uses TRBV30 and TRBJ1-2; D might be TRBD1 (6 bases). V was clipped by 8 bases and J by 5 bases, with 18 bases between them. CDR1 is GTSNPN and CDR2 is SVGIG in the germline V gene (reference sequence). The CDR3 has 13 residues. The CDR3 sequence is CARQKGGEYGYTF. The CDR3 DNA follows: TGTGCCCGCCAAAAGGGGGGGGAATATGGCTACACCTTC.

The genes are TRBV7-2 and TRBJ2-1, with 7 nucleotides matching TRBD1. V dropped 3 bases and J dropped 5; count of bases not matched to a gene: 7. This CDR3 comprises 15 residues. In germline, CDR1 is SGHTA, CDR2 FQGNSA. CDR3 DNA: TGTGCCAGCAGCTTCGCCGGGACAGCCCACAATGAGCAGTTCTTC. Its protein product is CASSFAGTAHNEQFF.

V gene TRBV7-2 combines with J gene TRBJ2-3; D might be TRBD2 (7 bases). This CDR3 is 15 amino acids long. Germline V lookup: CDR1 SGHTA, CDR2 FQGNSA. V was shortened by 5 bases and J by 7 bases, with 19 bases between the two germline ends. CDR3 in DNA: TGTGCCAGCAGCCCCGCCGCACGGGGGGCAAATACGCAGTATTTT. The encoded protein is CASSPAARGANTQYF.

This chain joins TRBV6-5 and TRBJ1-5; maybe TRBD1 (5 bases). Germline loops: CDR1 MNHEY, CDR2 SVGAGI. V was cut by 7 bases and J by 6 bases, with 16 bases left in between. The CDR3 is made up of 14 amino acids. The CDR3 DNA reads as TGTGCCAGCAAAAAGGCAGGGCGTGCTCAGCCCCAGCATTTT. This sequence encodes CASKKAGRAQPQHF.

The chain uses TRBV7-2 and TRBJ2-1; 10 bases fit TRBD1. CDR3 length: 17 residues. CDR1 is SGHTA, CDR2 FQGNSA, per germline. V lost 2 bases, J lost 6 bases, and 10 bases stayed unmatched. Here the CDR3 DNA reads TGTGCCAGCAGCTTAAGTGGGGGACAGGGGCCCCTCAATGAGCAGTTCTTC. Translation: CASSLSGGQGPLNEQFF. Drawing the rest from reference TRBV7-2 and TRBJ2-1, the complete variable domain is GAGVSQSPSNKVTEKGKDVELRCDPISGHTALYWYRQSLGQGLEFLIYFQGNSAPDKSGLPSDRFSAERTGGSVSTLTIQRTQQEDSAVYLCASSLSGGQGPLNEQFFGPGTRLTVL.